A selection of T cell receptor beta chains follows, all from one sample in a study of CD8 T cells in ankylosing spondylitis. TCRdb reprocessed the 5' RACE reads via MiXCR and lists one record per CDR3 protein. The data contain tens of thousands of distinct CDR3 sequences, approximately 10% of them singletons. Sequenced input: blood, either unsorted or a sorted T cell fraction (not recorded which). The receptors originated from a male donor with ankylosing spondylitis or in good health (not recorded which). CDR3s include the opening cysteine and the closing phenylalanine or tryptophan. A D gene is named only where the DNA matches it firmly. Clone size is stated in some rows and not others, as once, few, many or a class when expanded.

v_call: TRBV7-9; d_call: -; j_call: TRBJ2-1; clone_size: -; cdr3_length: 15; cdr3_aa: CASSLGRGGSIEQFF; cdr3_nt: TGTGCCAGCAGCTTAGGCAGGGGGGGATCGATTGAGCAGTTCTTC
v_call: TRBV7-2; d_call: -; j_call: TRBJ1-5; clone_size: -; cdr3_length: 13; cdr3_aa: CASSLVGGQPQHF; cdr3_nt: TGTGCCAGCAGCTTAGTGGGCGGTCAGCCCCAGCATTTT
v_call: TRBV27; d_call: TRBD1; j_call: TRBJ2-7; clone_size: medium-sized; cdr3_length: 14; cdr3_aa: CASSSGTGVSEQYF; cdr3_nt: TGTGCCAGCAGTTCCGGGACAGGGGTTAGCGAGCAGTACTTC
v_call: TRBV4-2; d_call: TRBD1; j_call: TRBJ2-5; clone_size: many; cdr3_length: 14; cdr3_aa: CASSQPQGVETQYF; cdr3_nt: TGTGCCAGCAGCCAGCCGCAGGGGGTCGAGACCCAGTACTTC
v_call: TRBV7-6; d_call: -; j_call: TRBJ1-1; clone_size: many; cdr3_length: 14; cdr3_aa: CASSLAGAITEAFF; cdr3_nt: TGTGCCAGCAGCTTGGCAGGGGCTATTACTGAAGCTTTCTTT
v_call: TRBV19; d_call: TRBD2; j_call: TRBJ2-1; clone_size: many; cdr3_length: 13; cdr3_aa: CASGLAGGYEQFF; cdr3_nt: TGTGCCAGTGGACTAGCGGGAGGGTATGAGCAGTTCTTC
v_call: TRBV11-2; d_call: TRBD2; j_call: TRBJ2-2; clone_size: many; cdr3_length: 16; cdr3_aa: CASSRGTSGSGGELFF; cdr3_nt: TGTGCCAGCAGCAGGGGGACTAGCGGGAGCGGAGGGGAGCTGTTTTTT
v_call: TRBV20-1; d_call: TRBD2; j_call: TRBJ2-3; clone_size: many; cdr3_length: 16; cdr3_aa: CSARDRGGRWADTQYF; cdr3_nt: TGCAGTGCTAGAGATCGGGGCGGGAGATGGGCAGATACGCAGTATTTT
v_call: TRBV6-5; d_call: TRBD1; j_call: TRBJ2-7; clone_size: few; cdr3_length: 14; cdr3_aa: CASGAGTGIYEQYF; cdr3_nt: TGTGCCAGCGGCGCTGGGACAGGAATATACGAGCAGTACTTC
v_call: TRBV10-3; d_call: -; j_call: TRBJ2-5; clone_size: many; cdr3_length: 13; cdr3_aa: CAISGWGQETQYF; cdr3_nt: TGTGCCATCAGTGGATGGGGACAAGAGACCCAGTACTTC
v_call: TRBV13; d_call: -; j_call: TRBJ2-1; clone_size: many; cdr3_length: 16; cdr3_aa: CASSPSLAGSYNEQFF; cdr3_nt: TGTGCCAGCAGCCCCTCACTAGCAGGCTCCTACAATGAGCAGTTCTTC
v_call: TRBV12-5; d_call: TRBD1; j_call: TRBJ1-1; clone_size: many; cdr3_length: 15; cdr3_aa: CASGLVDQGATEAFF; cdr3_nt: TGTGCTAGTGGTTTGGTAGACCAGGGGGCCACTGAAGCTTTCTTT
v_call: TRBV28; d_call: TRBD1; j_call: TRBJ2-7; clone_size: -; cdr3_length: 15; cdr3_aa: CASSRPGQGSYEQYF; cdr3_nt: TGTGCCAGCAGCCGTCCGGGACAGGGATCCTACGAGCAGTACTTC
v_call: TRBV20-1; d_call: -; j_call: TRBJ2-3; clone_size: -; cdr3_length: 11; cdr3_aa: CSASFADTQYF; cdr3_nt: TGCAGTGCTAGCTTCGCAGATACGCAGTATTTT
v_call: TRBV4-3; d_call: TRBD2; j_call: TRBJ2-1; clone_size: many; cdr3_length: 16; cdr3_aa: CASSPRLAGEGTEQFF; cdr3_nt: TGCGCCAGCAGCCCCCGACTAGCGGGAGAAGGCACTGAGCAGTTCTTC
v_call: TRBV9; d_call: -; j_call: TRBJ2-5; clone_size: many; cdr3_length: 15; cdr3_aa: CASSVATGPGETQYF; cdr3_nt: TGTGCCAGCAGCGTAGCTACGGGACCCGGGGAGACCCAGTACTTC
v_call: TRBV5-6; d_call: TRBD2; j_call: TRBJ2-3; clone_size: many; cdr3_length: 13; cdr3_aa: CASRRELTDTQYF; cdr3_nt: TGTGCCAGCAGGCGGGAGCTCACAGATACGCAGTATTTT
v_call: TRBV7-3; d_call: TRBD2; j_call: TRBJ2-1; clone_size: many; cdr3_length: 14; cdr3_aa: CASSKSGRNNEQFF; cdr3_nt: TGTGCCAGCAGCAAAAGCGGGAGGAACAATGAGCAGTTCTTC